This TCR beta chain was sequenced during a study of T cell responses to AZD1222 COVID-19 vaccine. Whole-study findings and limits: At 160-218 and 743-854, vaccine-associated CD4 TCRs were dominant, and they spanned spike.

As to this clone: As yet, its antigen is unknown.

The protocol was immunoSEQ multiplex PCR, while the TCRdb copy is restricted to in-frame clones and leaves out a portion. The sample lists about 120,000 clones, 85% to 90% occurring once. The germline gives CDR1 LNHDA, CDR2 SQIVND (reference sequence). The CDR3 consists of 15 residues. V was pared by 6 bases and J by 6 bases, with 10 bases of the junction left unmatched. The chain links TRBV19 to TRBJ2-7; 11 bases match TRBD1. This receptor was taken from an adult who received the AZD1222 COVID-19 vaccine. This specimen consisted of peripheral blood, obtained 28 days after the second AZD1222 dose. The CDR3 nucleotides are TGTGCCAGTAGACCCCCCGGGACAGGGGGGGCCGAGCAGTACTTC. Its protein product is CASRPPGTGGAEQYF.